Listed below are T cell receptor beta chains from one sample, sequenced in a study of shared clonotypes between healthy human individuals. The assay was immunoSEQ multiplex PCR, and TCRdb's table has in-frame clones only and misses some. The table shows about 600,000 clones, with more than 95% occurring only once. Sequenced: naive CD4+ T cells sorted from blood. The receptor source for this set is a young woman in good health. Both conserved end residues are part of each CDR3. Each record gives: CDR3 DNA, CDR3 protein, V gene, D gene, J gene, clone size. A D gene is named only where the DNA matches it firmly. Only some rows state a clone size, as once, few, many or a class for expanded clones.

TGCGCCAGCAGTGAGTCCGGACAGGGGGCTTCTAATGAAAAACTGTTTTTT CASSESGQGASNEKLFF TRBV10-2 TRBD1 TRBJ1-4 -
TGCGCCAGCAGCCCCCAGTTTCCTGGGGCCAACGTCCTGACTTTC CASSPQFPGANVLTF TRBV10-2 - TRBJ2-6 -
TGTGCCAGCAGCTTCGGACAGGTCCAGAACACTGAAGCTTTCTTT CASSFGQVQNTEAFF TRBV7-9 TRBD1 TRBJ1-1 -
TGCGCCAGCAGCCCCCCAGGAACAGAAACCTATGGCTACACCTTC CASSPPGTETYGYTF TRBV5-1 - TRBJ1-2 -
TGTGCCAGCAGCAAAGATTTGGCGTCTAGCGGGAGCCCTGGGCCCTACAATGAGCAGTTCTTC CASSKDLASSGSPGPYNEQFF TRBV21-1 - TRBJ2-1 -
TGCGCCAGCAGCCCCCTAGCGGGAGGGTTCTACGAGCAGTACTTC CASSPLAGGFYEQYF TRBV4-1 TRBD2 TRBJ2-7 -
TGCGCCAGCAGCTTAGAATTGAACACTGAAGCTTTCTTT CASSLELNTEAFF TRBV5-1 - TRBJ1-1 -
TGTGCCAGTAGTATGGTAGGCCGGGGATTAGGGGCCAACGTCCTGACTTTC CASSMVGRGLGANVLTF TRBV19 - TRBJ2-6 -
TGTGCCAGCAGCGCGAAACAGGGTAGCACCGGGGAGCTGTTTTTT CASSAKQGSTGELFF TRBV9 - TRBJ2-2 -
TGTGCCAGCAGTTTAGCGACAGGGCTAGGCTACACCTTC CASSLATGLGYTF TRBV28 TRBD1 TRBJ1-2 -
TGTGCCAGCAGCCTTCAGGGCTATAGCAATCAGCCCCAGCATTTT CASSLQGYSNQPQHF TRBV2 - TRBJ1-5 -
TGCGCCAGCAGCCAAACGGGGCTAGCGGGTGAGCAGTTCTTC CASSQTGLAGEQFF TRBV4-1 TRBD2 TRBJ2-1 -
TGCGCCAGCTCCGGGGAGAACACTGAAGCTTTCTTT CASSGENTEAFF TRBV10-1 - TRBJ1-1 -
TGTGCCAATAGATCACTGTCGTGGCAGCCCCAGCATTTT CANRSLSWQPQHF TRBV19 - TRBJ1-5 -
TGTGCCAGCAGTGAATCGGTGCCAAACCCCATTCAGTACTTC CASSESVPNPIQYF TRBV2 - TRBJ2-4 -
TGTGCCAGCAGTCGGGACTCCCACTCCTACGAGCAGTACTTC CASSRDSHSYEQYF TRBV2 - TRBJ2-7 -
TGTGCCAGCAGCATCCTTGGGGGTGGGACGGGCTACAATGAGCAGTTCTTC CASSILGGGTGYNEQFF TRBV9 - TRBJ2-1 -
TGTGCCAGCAGTGACCGACCTATAACCCGAAACATTCAGTACTTC CASSDRPITRNIQYF TRBV6-1 - TRBJ2-4 -
TGTGCCAGCAGTCAACAACGAAGCGGGGAGCTGTTTTTT CASSQQRSGELFF TRBV2 - TRBJ2-2 -
TGTGCCAGCAGTTCCGGACAGTCCTATGGCTACACCTTC CASSSGQSYGYTF TRBV28 - TRBJ1-2 -
TGTGCCAGCAGCCCTAAGGGGGAAACTGAAGCTTTCTTT CASSPKGETEAFF TRBV11-2 - TRBJ1-1 -
TGTGCCACCCGAGGGTTACAGGGGCGCCAAGAGACCCAGTACTTC CATRGLQGRQETQYF TRBV19 TRBD1 TRBJ2-5 -
TGCACCAGCAGCCCTACAAAAACGGGCAAAAACATTCAGTACTTC CTSSPTKTGKNIQYF TRBV1 - TRBJ2-4 -
TGCAGCGTTGAAGATACGGGACAGGCTCCAGATACGCAGTATTTT CSVEDTGQAPDTQYF TRBV29-1 TRBD1 TRBJ2-3 once
TGTGCCAGCAGTTTTCAAGGGGGACACCGCACCGGGGAGCTGTTTTTT CASSFQGGHRTGELFF TRBV27 - TRBJ2-2 -
TGTGCCAGTACCGCTAGCGGGAGTGACAATGAGCAGTTCTTC CASTASGSDNEQFF TRBV19 TRBD2 TRBJ2-1 -
TGCGCCAGCAGCTTGGCCCCAGGACGGCAAGACGAGCAGTACTTC CASSLAPGRQDEQYF TRBV5-1 - TRBJ2-7 -
TGTGCCAGCAGCTTGGTCCCTAGCGGGGCTAGCACAGATACGCAGTATTTT CASSLVPSGASTDTQYF TRBV5-4 TRBD2 TRBJ2-3 -
TGTGCCAGCAGCGGAAGGACTAGCGGGAGCGTCGAGCAGTACTTC CASSGRTSGSVEQYF TRBV11-1 TRBD2 TRBJ2-7 -
TGTGCCAGCAACCGGGACAGGGGTCAACAGCCCCAGCATTTT CASNRDRGQQPQHF TRBV2 TRBD1 TRBJ1-5 few